This TCR beta chain was captured in a study of blood T cell repertoires in COVID-19. Cohorts were determined from participant-reported clinical history. CDR3 length: 15 residues. Per germline, CDR1 MNHEY and CDR2 SVGAGI. Trimming cost V 7 bases and J 5 bases; bases outside gene matches: 8. Original analysis: From reference gene primer amplification, estimates of nucleated cell counts were derived. The table came from immunoSEQ multiplex PCR; TCRdb's copy has only in-frame clones and leaves some out. V and J calls plus clone size are reproduced from that table; the DNA served to infer D and trimming. The sample lists 350,000 to 450,000 clones, approximately 90% occurring once.

The receptor's source is a middle-aged woman who had been exposed to COVID-19. The chain is built from TRBV6-5 and TRBJ1-6; 7 nucleotides agree with TRBD1. The sample was PBMCs or T cells enriched from blood (not recorded which). CDR3 bases: TGTGCCAGCACGTATGACAGGGTGGATAATTCACCCCTCCACTTT. This encodes CASTYDRVDNSPLHF.